One sample yielded the 19 T cell receptor beta chains listed below, sequenced in a study of CD8+CD57+ T cells in acquired aplastic anemia. Only patients with CD8+CD57+ cell expansion on flow cytometry were chosen for sequencing. Both TCR beta VDJ combination and CDR3 sequence profiling were carried out. Genomic DNA was the template for this profiling. MiXCR was run by TCRdb on the reads, yielding one entry per CDR3 protein. The repertoire holds fewer than 200,000 distinct CDR3 sequences, with less than 50% as singletons. The source material was sorted CD4+, CD8+, or CD8+CD57+ T cells (not recorded which) from PBMCs. Every receptor here comes from a human donor with aplastic anemia.

This clonotype was counted ten times or more. The V gene is TRBV20-1, the J gene TRBJ1-5, with a possible D match to TRBD1 (6 bases). Trimming cost V 1 base and J 4 bases, with 11 bases left between them. Germline loops: CDR1 DFQATT, CDR2 SNEGSKA (reference sequence). The CDR3 runs 14 residues. The CDR3 DNA sequence: TGCAGTGCTAGAGCTCTTACAGGGAATCAGCCCCAGCATTTT. Translation: CSARALTGNQPQHF.

A remark on this clonotype: A much larger clone differs by one base, so this may be a read error. V and J are TRBV6-1 and TRBJ1-1, with D perhaps matching TRBD1 (6 bases). This CDR3 is built from 14 residues. CDR1 and CDR2 (germline): MNHNS, SASEGT. As DNA, the CDR3 is TGTGCCGGCAGTGACAGGTATTCTAACACTGAAGCTTTCTTT. As protein: CAGSDRYSNTEAFF.

Concerning this clonotype itself: Sequence at one end of the junction differs from germline and may be a read error. The gene calls are TRBV3-1 and TRBJ1-5; TRBD1 matches 10 bases. This CDR3 spans 15 amino acids. Germline assignment: CDR1 LGHDT and CDR2 YNNKEL (reference sequence). The CDR3 DNA sequence: TGTACCAGCAGCCAATCGGGACAGGGGCATCAGCCCCAGCATTTT. Protein: CTSSQSGQGHQPQHF.

This clonotype was counted many times. The rearrangement links TRBV4-1 to TRBJ1-1, with D possibly matching TRBD1 (6 bases). With 3 bases removed from V and 8 bases from J, the gap between germline ends came to 13 bases. The CDR3 sequence is 13 residues long. CDR1 MGHRA and CDR2 YSYEKL come from the germline V gene. As DNA, the CDR3 is TGCGCCAGCAGCCATGATACAGGGACCGAAGCTTTCTTT. Protein product: CASSHDTGTEAFF.

The V gene is TRBV7-3, the J gene TRBJ2-1; 7 bases are shared with TRBD2. After removal of 2 bases from V and 8 bases from J, the junction contained 3 bases not matched to a gene. The CDR3 has 13 amino acids. From germline, CDR1 is SGHTA and CDR2 FQGTGA. Here the CDR3 reads CASSLDGGYEQFF. The CDR3 DNA reads TGTGCCAGCAGCTTAGACGGGGGGTATGAGCAGTTCTTC. Full variable domain (remainder filled in from reference TRBV7-3 and TRBJ2-1): GAGVSQTPSNKVTEKGKYVELRCDPISGHTALYWYRQSLGQGPEFLIYFQGTGAADDSGLPNDRFFAVRPEGSVSTLKIQRTERGDSAVYLCASSLDGGYEQFFGPGTRLTVL.

As DNA, the CDR3 is TGCGCCAGCAAACTGGGGAACTATAACTATGGCTACACCTTC. Protein: CASKLGNYNYGYTF. The chain recombines TRBV10-1 with TRBJ1-2, with D unresolved. Per the germline V gene, CDR1 is WNHNN and CDR2 is SYGVQD (reference sequence). V was pared by 7 bases and J by 1 base, with 13 bases between. The CDR3 covers 14 residues.

The rearrangement joins TRBV12-2 to TRBJ1-2; the tabulated D call, TRBD1, remains unverified against the DNA. TRBV12-2 is flagged as a pseudogene. This CDR3 is 17 amino acids long. This CDR3 is CASRTRSAGGDGFGYTF. The CDR3 nucleotides are TGTGCAAGTCGCACCCGATCGGCAGGGGGCGATGGGTTTGGCTACACCTTC.

The chain uses TRBV19 and TRBJ2-4; 8 nucleotides match TRBD2. Germline lookup yields CDR1 LNHDA and CDR2 SQIVND (reference sequence). This CDR3 is built from 15 residues. The ends lost 2 bases at V and 2 bases at J; junction bases unmatched: 2. The CDR3 loop reads CASSILAGTKNIQYF. For the CDR3, the DNA is TGTGCCAGTAGTATACTAGCGGGTACCAAAAACATTCAGTACTTC.

There are a few counts of this clonotype. The rearrangement uses TRBV29-1 and TRBJ2-7, with 9 nucleotides matching TRBD1. With V trimmed by 7 bases and J by 2 bases, 3 bases remained unmatched. The germline CDR1 and CDR2 sequences are SQVTM and ANQGSEA. The CDR3 totals 12 residues. The CDR3 coding sequence is TGCAGCGCCCGACAGGGGGCCTACGAGCAGTACTTC. Translating gives CSARQGAYEQYF.

This clonotype was observed a few times. The chain couples TRBV24-1 to TRBJ2-5, with 8 bases lining up with TRBD1. The CDR3 runs to 14 residues. Germline lookup yields CDR1 KGHDR and CDR2 SFDVKD. Trimming took 4 bases from V and 8 from J; bases not matched to a gene: 8. The CDR3 nucleotides read TGTGCCACCAGTGAGTTAGGGCAGGGGGCAACCCAGTACTTC. Protein product: CATSELGQGATQYF.

This clonotype came up many times. This chain links TRBV10-3 with TRBJ1-6, with 7 bases identical to TRBD1. V was clipped by 0 bases and J by 9 bases; unmatched bases: 5. The CDR3 is 15 residues long. From germline, CDR1 is ENHRY and CDR2 SYGVKD. The DNA of the CDR3 is TGTGCCATCAGTGAGTCGTCCAGGGGGGTTTCACCCCTCCACTTT. It is translated as CAISESSRGVSPLHF.

This clonotype was seen just once. As the CDR3 is not closed by the conserved phenylalanine or tryptophan, this likely results from a read error. This chain links TRBV7-3 with TRBJ1-4; no definite D call. The CDR3 extends over 10 amino acids. The V and J ends lost 6 bases and 10 bases respectively, with 6 bases between them. Germline V gene sequence: CDR1 SGHTA, CDR2 FQGTGA. The CDR3 DNA reads as TGTGCCAGCAGTAGACCAAAACTGTTTTAT. It translates to CASSRPKLFY.

The chain uses TRBV6-1 and TRBJ1-6; D is possibly TRBD1 (6 bases). V was clipped by 3 bases and J by 10 bases, with 16 bases between them. The CDR3 has 15 amino acids. Germline CDR1 is MNHNS and CDR2 is SASEGT. For the CDR3, the DNA is TGTGCCAGCAGTGATCCAGGACAGTCGGGGTCACCCCTCCACTTT. Encoded protein: CASSDPGQSGSPLHF.

The chain employs TRBV29-1 and TRBJ2-6, with D tentatively TRBD1 or TRBD2 (5 bases each). The germline gives CDR1 SQVTM, CDR2 ANQGSEA. The V end was cut by 4 bases, the J end by 0 bases, with 13 bases between. The CDR3 runs to 16 residues. The CDR3 protein is CSVVGPISSGANVLTF. The CDR3 DNA reads TGCAGCGTTGTGGGACCCATAAGCTCTGGGGCCAACGTCCTGACTTTC.

This chain links TRBV9 with TRBJ1-2, with 9 bases matching TRBD1. Germline V CDR1 and CDR2: SGDLS, YYNGEE. The V segment lost 3 bases and the J segment 6 bases; nucleotides outside the gene matches: 3. CDR3 length: 13 residues. The CDR3: CASSDTGGDGYTF. The CDR3 DNA sequence: TGTGCCAGCAGCGACACAGGGGGCGATGGCTACACCTTC.

This clonotype appeared a few times. The chain has TRBV29-1 and TRBJ1-1; a weak D match, TRBD1 (5 bases). Trimming cost V 2 bases and J 8 bases, with 12 bases left between them. Germline-derived CDR1 and CDR2 are SQVTM and ANQGSEA. The CDR3 runs 12 residues. The CDR3 spells CSVELTGTEAFF. The CDR3 coding sequence is TGCAGCGTTGAATTAACTGGGACCGAAGCTTTCTTT.

The sample holds a few counts of this clonotype. The CDR3 is CASGGDTLNQPQHF. The CDR3 coding sequence is TGTGCTAGTGGGGGGGACACCCTGAATCAGCCCCAGCATTTT. The genes are TRBV12-5 and TRBJ1-5; tentative D call: TRBD1 (6 bases). V was trimmed by 6 bases and J by 4 bases, leaving 13 bases between them. Germline CDR1 LGHNT, CDR2 FRNRAP. The CDR3 runs 14 residues.

This chain connects TRBV7-3 to TRBJ2-1; no clear D gene. In germline, CDR1 is SGHTA, CDR2 FQGTGA. Trimming removed 3 bases from V and 12 bases from J, with 12 bases in between. CDR3 length: 12 amino acids. The CDR3 coding sequence is TGTGCCAGCAGCTTCTTATCTGGAGTGCAGTTCTTC. Protein sequence: CASSFLSGVQFF.

To note about this clonotype: Compared with germline, one end of the junction differs, possibly owing to a read error. The chain couples TRBV20-1 to TRBJ1-3; D not certain. The CDR3 length is 10 residues. Germline CDR1 reads DFQATT; CDR2 reads SNEGSKA (reference sequence). The CDR3 DNA sequence: TGCAGTGCCCAAGGAAGCACCATATATTTT. Translation: CSAQGSTIYF.